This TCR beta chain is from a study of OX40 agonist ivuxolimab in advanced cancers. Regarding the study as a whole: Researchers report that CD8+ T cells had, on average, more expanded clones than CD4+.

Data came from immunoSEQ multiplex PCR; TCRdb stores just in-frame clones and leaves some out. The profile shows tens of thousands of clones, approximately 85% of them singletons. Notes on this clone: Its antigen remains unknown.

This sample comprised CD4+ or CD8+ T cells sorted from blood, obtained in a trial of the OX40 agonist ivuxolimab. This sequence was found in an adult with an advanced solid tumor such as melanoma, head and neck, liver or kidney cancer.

The CDR3 DNA reads as TGTGCCAGCAGTGATATCGGGTCCAACTATGGCTACACCTTC. This sequence encodes CASSDIGSNYGYTF. The V gene is TRBV25-1, the J gene TRBJ1-2; D remains unclear. With 3 bases removed from V and 2 bases from J, the gap between germline ends came to 10 bases. The CDR3 sequence is 14 residues long. Germline V lookup: CDR1 MGHDK, CDR2 SYGVNS.